This passage covers 16 T cell receptor beta chains from one sample sequenced in a study of coeliac disease. Assay: immunoSEQ multiplex PCR; the TCRdb copy retains only in-frame clones and omits some. The repertoire holds about 3,000 clones, with around half as singletons. Points from the study as a whole: In active celiac disease, intraepithelial and lamina propria TRB and TRG repertoires were less clonal than controls.

The antigens of these receptors remain unknown. Sequencing was carried out using intraepithelial lymphocytes from the gut. These receptors all come from a man between 50 and 59 years old with active celiac disease.

The V gene is TRBV7-9, the J gene TRBJ1-2; possibly TRBD1 for D (5 bases). Germline CDR1 SEHNR, CDR2 FQNEAQ (reference sequence). Trimming removed 1 base at V and 5 bases at J, with 14 bases between. This CDR3 has 15 amino acids. CDR3 DNA sequence: TGTGCCAGCAGCTTAGAGGGATTGGACATATATGGCTACACCTTC. Its translation is CASSLEGLDIYGYTF.

This clone counts as large (0.1 to 1%). CDR3 sequence: CASSLYTGATNEKLFF. CDR3 DNA: TGTGCCAGCAGTTTATATACCGGGGCAACTAATGAAAAACTGTTTTTT. V is TRBV27 and J is TRBJ1-4; D ambiguous. Germline CDR1 is MNHEY and CDR2 is SMNVEV (reference sequence). The CDR3 spans 16 residues. Trimming removed 1 base at V and 0 bases at J, with 9 bases between.

The chain couples TRBV9 to TRBJ2-5, with 15 bases identical to TRBD2. Looked up from germline, CDR1 is SGDLS and CDR2 is YYNGEE. V was clipped by 4 bases and J by 4 bases; unmatched bases: 8. The CDR3 has 17 residues. CDR3 sequence reads: CASSPGTSGGRGETQYF. CDR3 nucleotide sequence: TGTGCCAGCAGCCCAGGGACTAGCGGGGGGCGGGGAGAGACCCAGTACTTC.

The chain employs TRBV7-9 and TRBJ1-2; no clear D gene. Germline loops: CDR1 SEHNR, CDR2 FQNEAQ (reference sequence). V was clipped by 8 bases and J by 2 bases, with 15 bases between them. The CDR3 sequence is 14 residues long. CDR3 residues: CASVAEQLNYGYTF. DNA for the CDR3: TGTGCCAGCGTGGCCGAACAGCTAAACTATGGCTACACCTTC.

This clone came up a few times. CDR3 DNA sequence: TGTGCCAGCAGCCAAGCTAGCGGGCCTAACACCGGGGAGCTGTTTTTT. This codes for CASSQASGPNTGELFF. V usage is TRBV4-2 and J usage is TRBJ2-2; 8 positions agree with TRBD2. Losses at the gene ends were 1 base for V and 2 bases for J; bases not matched to a gene: 3. CDR3 length: 16 residues. CDR1 is LGHNA, CDR2 YNFKEQ, per germline.

V and J are TRBV6-5 and TRBJ1-2; D is undetermined. V dropped 6 bases and J dropped 0 bases, with 5 bases sitting between them. Germline values: CDR1 MNHEY, CDR2 SVGAGI. This CDR3 is built from 12 residues. The CDR3 DNA follows: TGTGCCAGCAGCCCAACTAACTATGGCTACACCTTC. This gives the protein CASSPTNYGYTF.

The chain employs TRBV9 and TRBJ2-7; 9 nucleotides align to TRBD1. V gave up 10 bases and J gave up 7 bases; unmatched junction bases: 21. CDR1 is SGDLS and CDR2 is YYNGEE in the germline V gene. This CDR3 comprises 16 residues. CDR3 sequence: CAPGERGQGRSWEQYV. The CDR3 DNA is TGTGCCCCGGGGGAAAGGGGACAGGGTCGTTCTTGGGAGCAGTACGTC.

This clone is classed as large. The chain uses TRBV7-9 and TRBJ1-2; D is ambiguous. Trimming took 1 base from V and 2 from J, leaving 8 bases between them. Germline V gives CDR1 SEHNR, CDR2 FQNEAQ (reference sequence). The CDR3 is 14 residues long. Here the CDR3 reads CASSLGANNYGYTF. CDR3 nucleotides: TGTGCCAGCAGCTTAGGGGCCAACAACTATGGCTACACCTTC.

The chain has TRBV2 and TRBJ1-2, with D unresolved. V was trimmed by 4 bases and J by 4 bases, leaving 16 bases between them. Germline CDR1 SNHLY, CDR2 FYNNEI. This CDR3 is built from 15 residues. The CDR3 coding sequence is TGTGCCAGCAGTGGGAACAGCCGGTTCGGCTATGGCTACACCTTC. This translates into CASSGNSRFGYGYTF. The complete variable domain, with remaining parts taken from reference TRBV2 and TRBJ1-2, reads EPEVTQTPSHQVTQMGQEVILRCVPISNHLYFYWYRQILGQKVEFLVSFYNNEISEKSEIFDDQFSVERPDGSNFTLKIRSTKLEDSAMYFCASSGNSRFGYGYTFGSGTRLTVV.

The chain is built from TRBV21-1 and TRBJ2-7; the table assigns TRBD2, which was not confirmed against the DNA. TRBV21-1 is a pseudogene. This CDR3 contains 16 residues. For the CDR3, the DNA is TGTGCCAGCAGAATCACCGTAGCTCACGTGTTAGACGAGCAGTACTTC. Amino acid sequence: CASRITVAHVLDEQYF.

This clone has a handful of counts. At one of its ends the junction is not consistent with the germline gene, which may arise from a read error. CDR3 amino acids: CASSLSSSVHEQFF. CDR3 DNA: TGTGCCAGCAGCTTGTCGTCTAGCGTTCATGAGCAGTTCTTC. The chain is built from TRBV5-3 and TRBJ2-1; TRBD2 might be the D (6 bases). TRBV5-3 is marked as an open reading frame, function uncertain. This CDR3 spans 14 amino acids.

The chain recombines TRBV15 with TRBJ1-4; D is uncertain. Trimming removed 5 bases from V and 8 bases from J, with 15 bases in between. Per the germline V gene, CDR1 is LNHNV and CDR2 is YYDKDF (reference sequence). CDR3 length: 14 residues. The CDR3 reads CATSGIRGYEKLFF. The CDR3 DNA reads as TGTGCCACCAGCGGAATACGAGGTTACGAAAAACTGTTTTTT.

V usage is TRBV2 and J usage is TRBJ2-1; 8 bases are a match to TRBD2. The CDR3 consists of 15 residues. Trimming cost V 5 bases and J 2 bases; bases outside gene matches: 5. The germline CDR1 and CDR2 sequences are SNHLY and FYNNEI. CDR3 region: CASSLAAGAYNEQFF. CDR3 nucleotide sequence: TGTGCCAGCAGTCTAGCAGCGGGGGCCTACAATGAGCAGTTCTTC.

This clone has just one count. This sequence joins TRBV30 and TRBJ2-1; 11 bases are shared with TRBD2. V lost 0 bases and J lost 16; bases outside the gene matches: 8. The CDR3 totals 13 residues. Germline lookup yields CDR1 GTSNPN and CDR2 SVGIG (reference sequence). In DNA form, the CDR3 reads TGTGCCTGGAGTGTCGGTAGCGGGGGGGTGCCATTCTTC. It codes for CAWSVGSGGVPFF. The variable domain in full, with the rest retrieved from reference TRBV30 and TRBJ2-1, is SQTIHQWPATLVQPVGSPLSLECTVEGTSNPNLYWYRQAAGRGLQLLFYSVGIGQISSEVPQNLSASRPQDRQFILSSKKLLLSDSGFYLCAWSVGSGGVPFFGPGTRLTVL.

The chain recombines TRBV28 with TRBJ2-4, with 8 bases that match TRBD1. CDR1 is MDHEN and CDR2 is SYDVKM in the germline V gene. This CDR3 region has 20 residues. V was clipped by 2 bases and J by 5 bases; unmatched bases: 20. This CDR3 is CASSLNRDRRQKNGENIQYF. CDR3 in DNA: TGTGCCAGCAGTTTAAATCGGGACAGGCGACAAAAAAATGGGGAAAACATTCAGTACTTC.

Turning to this clone: The sample contains more than one DNA sequence encoding this CDR3. The rearrangement joins TRBV4-1 to TRBJ1-1, with D possibly matching TRBD1 (5 bases). CDR1 and CDR2 (germline): MGHRA, YSYEKL. Between the trimmed V and J ends, which lost 0 bases and 6 bases, there was a span of 23 bases. The CDR3 has 18 amino acids. The CDR3 DNA follows: TGCGCCAGCAGCCAAGATAGGCGGGGGTATCACGTAACAGCTGAAGCTTTCTTT. Its protein is CASSQDRRGYHVTAEAFF.